This T cell receptor beta chain was identified in a study of blood T cell repertoires in COVID-19. As for the study in general: Some COVID-19 samples were acute and others convalescent; all came from the United States, Italy and Spain.

Germline-derived CDR1 and CDR2 are SEHNR and FQNEAQ (reference sequence). This CDR3 contains 13 residues. Trimming shortened V by 6 bases and J by 4 bases, and 13 bases separated the two germline ends. This clone was seen a few times. Profiled with immunoSEQ multiplex PCR; TCRdb holds only in-frame clones, not every one. Here the sample spans 350,000 to 550,000 clones, 85% to 90% being singletons. This chain joins TRBV7-9 and TRBJ2-7; a weak D match, TRBD2 (6 bases). The sequencing input was PBMCs or T cells enriched from blood (not recorded which). This receptor was identified in a man under 40 who had recovered from COVID-19. Written as DNA, the CDR3 is TGTGCCAGCAGTCCTCTAGCGACGTACGAGCAGTACTTC. Encoded protein: CASSPLATYEQYF.